A single sample gave rise to the 19 T cell receptor beta chains below, sequenced in a study of blood T cell repertoires in COVID-19. Clones were sequenced by immunoSEQ multiplex PCR, and TCRdb holds only the in-frame ones, with some missing. The table has roughly 260,000 clones, 80% to 90% seen once. Sequenced material: peripheral blood. All receptors come from a woman in her 40s with acute or convalescent COVID-19.

V is TRBV4-1 and J is TRBJ1-4; 9 bases are a match to TRBD1. This CDR3 has 16 residues. With 1 base clipped from V and 8 bases from J, the junction kept 8 bases outside the gene matches. Germline loops: CDR1 MGHRA, CDR2 YSYEKL. In nucleotides, the CDR3 is TGCGCCAGCAGCCAAGCAGGGACAGGGAAGGGGGAAAAACTGTTTTTT. Amino acid sequence: CASSQAGTGKGEKLFF.

This sequence joins TRBV27 and TRBJ1-4, with D tentatively TRBD1 (6 bases). Trimming took off 2 bases at V and 8 bases at J, with 15 bases between the two ends. This CDR3 spans 15 amino acids. Germline assignment: CDR1 MNHEY and CDR2 SMNVEV (reference sequence). The CDR3 nucleotides are TGTGCCAGCAGTTTAAACGGGGGGCTCGGGGAAAAACTGTTTTTT. Translating gives CASSLNGGLGEKLFF. Variable domain in full (rest from reference TRBV27 and TRBJ1-4): EAQVTQNPRYLITVTGKKLTVTCSQNMNHEYMSWYRQDPGLGLRQIYYSMNVEVTDKGDVPEGYKVSRKEKRNFPLILESPSPNQTSLYFCASSLNGGLGEKLFFGSGTQLSVL.

This clone was counted between two and nine times. This same CDR3 is encoded by further DNA sequences in the sample. This sequence joins TRBV6-5 and TRBJ1-2; 11 bases agree with TRBD1. CDR3 length: 13 amino acids. Germline-derived CDR1 and CDR2 are MNHEY and SVGAGI. The V gene end was trimmed by 6 bases and the J gene end by 6 bases; junction bases not matched to a gene: 3. As DNA, the CDR3 is TGTGCCAGCAGCCGGACAGGGGGCGATGGCTACACCTTC. Residues: CASSRTGGDGYTF.

The chain recombines TRBV20-1 with TRBJ2-6; TRBD1 might be the D (5 bases). V was clipped by 3 bases and J by 0 bases, with 6 bases between them. CDR1 is DFQATT, CDR2 SNEGSKA, per germline (reference sequence). The CDR3 sequence is 14 residues long. The CDR3 here is CSASQGSGANVLTF. CDR3 coding DNA: TGCAGTGCTAGTCAGGGCTCTGGGGCCAACGTCCTGACTTTC.

This clone was picked up one time. The chain combines TRBV2 with TRBJ1-5, with 8 bases lining up with TRBD1. Germline trimming cut 6 bases from V and 7 bases from J; bases unmatched to any gene: 2. Germline V gene lookup returns CDR1 SNHLY and CDR2 FYNNEI. The CDR3 totals 12 residues. The CDR3 loop reads CASRTGDQPQHF. The CDR3 DNA reads as TGTGCCAGCAGGACAGGGGACCAGCCCCAGCATTTT.

This clone was detected once. This chain links TRBV24-1 with TRBJ1-2, with D perhaps matching TRBD1 (5 bases). In germline, CDR1 is KGHDR, CDR2 SFDVKD. The CDR3 runs to 16 residues. With 3 bases removed from V and 1 base from J, the gap between germline ends came to 14 bases. CDR3 region: CATSDGGQGFNYGYTF. CDR3 in DNA: TGTGCCACCAGTGATGGTGGGCAGGGATTTAACTATGGCTACACCTTC.

Here the CDR3 DNA reads TGTGCCTGGAGTGGGTACAGGCGCAACACTGAAGCTTTCTTT. It codes for CAWSGYRRNTEAFF. The chain couples TRBV30 to TRBJ1-1; D may be TRBD1 (5 bases). Trimming left V 1 base short and J 2 bases short, with 11 bases between. The CDR3 is 14 amino acids. The germline gives CDR1 GTSNPN, CDR2 SVGIG (reference sequence).

The chain joins TRBV27 to TRBJ2-2; 13 bases match TRBD2. CDR1 is MNHEY and CDR2 is SMNVEV in the germline V gene (reference sequence). With 6 bases clipped from V and 7 bases from J, the junction kept 8 bases outside the gene matches. The CDR3 sequence is 16 residues long. CDR3 coding DNA: TGTGCCAGCAGGAAACTAGCGGGGGGGCCGGACGGGGAGCTGTTTTTT. Its protein is CASRKLAGGPDGELFF.

V and J are TRBV2 and TRBJ2-1; 9 bases map to TRBD1. Germline CDR1 SNHLY, CDR2 FYNNEI. This CDR3 comprises 12 residues. V shed 8 bases, J shed 10 bases, and the junction held 6 bases outside the gene matches. In DNA, the CDR3 is TGTGCCAGCCGGGACAGGGTGGTCGAGCAGTTCTTC. This encodes CASRDRVVEQFF.

This sequence joins TRBV5-1 and TRBJ1-2; 10 bases match TRBD1. The CDR3 has 14 amino acids. Looked up from germline, CDR1 is SGHRS and CDR2 is YFSETQ. Germline trimming cut 7 bases from V and 3 bases from J; bases unmatched to any gene: 6. The chain's CDR3 is CASLSGTGDYGYTF. DNA of the CDR3: TGCGCCAGCTTATCCGGGACAGGGGACTATGGCTACACCTTC.

The genes are TRBV29-1 and TRBJ2-3; no clear D gene. The CDR3 covers 13 residues. Germline V gene sequence: CDR1 SQVTM, CDR2 ANQGSEA. V lost 6 bases and J lost 2, with 12 bases in between. CDR3 in DNA: TGCAGCGTATGTACAGAGTCCACAGATACGCAGTATTTT. Protein: CSVCTESTDTQYF.

The rearrangement links TRBV10-1 to TRBJ1-2; 7 nucleotides line up with TRBD1. The germline V gene has CDR1 WNHNN and CDR2 SYGVQD (reference sequence). With V trimmed by 2 bases and J by 8 bases, 5 bases remained unmatched. This CDR3 comprises 13 residues. The CDR3 DNA is TGCGCCAGCAGTGAGGACAGGGCCCGCGGCTACACCTTC. This gives the protein CASSEDRARGYTF.

This chain joins TRBV6-5 and TRBJ1-3, with TRBD1 identical over 7 bases. Germline CDR1 reads MNHEY; CDR2 reads SVGAGI. This CDR3 is built from 14 residues. V was clipped by 8 bases and J by 6 bases; unmatched bases: 10. CDR3: CASRRDSLANTIYF. The CDR3 DNA reads as TGTGCCAGCCGCCGGGACAGCCTAGCAAACACCATATATTTT.

The V call is TRBV19, the J call TRBJ1-1; no clear D. The CDR3 contains 12 residues. Germline V lookup: CDR1 LNHDA, CDR2 SQIVND (reference sequence). Between the trimmed V and J ends, which lost 8 bases and 4 bases, there was a span of 11 bases. The CDR3 reads CASLGAATEAFF. The CDR3 DNA is TGTGCCAGTTTGGGAGCAGCCACTGAAGCTTTCTTT.

This clone appeared once. The V gene is TRBV24-1, the J gene TRBJ2-1; tentative D call: TRBD1 (6 bases). V shed 0 bases and J shed 0 bases, with 14 bases lying between them. CDR1 is KGHDR, CDR2 SFDVKD, per germline. This CDR3 contains 18 residues. The CDR3 spells CATSDLQVGTSSYNEQFF. The CDR3 nucleotides are TGTGCCACCAGTGATTTGCAGGTGGGGACAAGCTCCTACAATGAGCAGTTCTTC.

The rearrangement links TRBV24-1 to TRBJ2-7, with no clear D. Germline CDR1 is KGHDR and CDR2 is SFDVKD. This CDR3 has 13 residues. Trimming pared 4 bases from V and 4 bases from J, leaving 10 bases between. The DNA of the CDR3 is TGTGCCACCAGTGACCCTCGGTATTACGAGCAGTACGTC. The encoded protein is CATSDPRYYEQYV.

The chain recombines TRBV24-1 with TRBJ2-2; D is perhaps TRBD2 (5 bases). The germline CDR1 and CDR2 sequences are KGHDR and SFDVKD. The CDR3 consists of 15 residues. Trimming left V 4 bases short and J 6 bases short, with 14 bases between. The CDR3 reads CATSDPGVRSGELFF. The CDR3 nucleotides read TGTGCCACCAGTGACCCCGGGGTAAGGTCCGGGGAGCTGTTTTTT.

This chain uses TRBV4-1 with TRBJ1-3; 9 nucleotides align to TRBD1. The trim removed 5 bases at V and 4 bases at J, leaving 12 bases unmatched. The CDR3 sequence is 17 residues long. Germline assignment: CDR1 MGHRA and CDR2 YSYEKL. The CDR3 nucleotides read TGCGCCAGCAGCAGCCGAATTGCGGGGACAGGGGGAAACACCATATATTTT. Residues: CASSSRIAGTGGNTIYF.

The V gene is TRBV19, the J gene TRBJ1-1; D is unclear. The ends were cut back, 5 bases at V and 1 base at J, with 17 bases in the middle. Germline CDR1 LNHDA, CDR2 SQIVND (reference sequence). This CDR3 region has 16 residues. The CDR3: CASSVHGRVENTEAFF. CDR3 DNA: TGTGCCAGTAGTGTCCATGGGAGGGTGGAGAACACTGAAGCTTTCTTT.